Here is one TCR beta chain with its context. This sample was included in a study of T cell changes during pregnancy in multiple sclerosis. The CDR3 totals 15 residues. From germline, CDR1 is SGHDT and CDR2 YYEEEE. V was trimmed by 6 bases and J by 6 bases, leaving 16 bases between them. This table comes from immunoSEQ multiplex PCR, and its TCRdb copy is limited to in-frame clones, with some not included. The sample shows just under 50,000 clones, less than 95% of them seen only once. The specimen comprised CD4+ T cells from peripheral blood mononuclear cells, sampled in the third trimester of pregnancy. This chain connects TRBV5-6 to TRBJ1-6; a possible D gene is TRBD1 (5 bases). The sequence came from a female donor with multiple sclerosis, enrolled in a pregnancy study. The CDR3 protein is CASNTDDRANSPLHF. CDR3 DNA sequence: TGTGCCAGCAATACCGACGACAGAGCTAATTCACCCCTCCACTTT.